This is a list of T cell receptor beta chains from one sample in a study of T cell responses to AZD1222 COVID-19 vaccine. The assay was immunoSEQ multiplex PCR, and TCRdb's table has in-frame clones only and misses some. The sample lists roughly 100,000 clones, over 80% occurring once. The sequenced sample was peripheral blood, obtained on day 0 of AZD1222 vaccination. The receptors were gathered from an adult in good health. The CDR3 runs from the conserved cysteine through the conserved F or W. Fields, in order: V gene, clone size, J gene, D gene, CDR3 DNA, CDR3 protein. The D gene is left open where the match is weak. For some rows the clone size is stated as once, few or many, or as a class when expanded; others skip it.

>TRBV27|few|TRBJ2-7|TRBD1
TGTGCCAGCGGGAAGAGGGGGCTAAGATACGAGCAGTACTTC
CASGKRGLRYEQYF
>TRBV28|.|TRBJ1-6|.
TGTGCCAGCAGTTTATGGAGGGCTTTAGGCTCACCCCTCCACTTT
CASSLWRALGSPLHF
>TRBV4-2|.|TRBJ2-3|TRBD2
TGTGCCAGTCAGGTTCTAGCGGGAGATTCAGATACGCAGTATTTT
CASQVLAGDSDTQYF
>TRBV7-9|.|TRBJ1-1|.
TGTGCCAGCAGCTTAAGAGGAGAAAACACTGAAGCTTTCTTT
CASSLRGENTEAFF
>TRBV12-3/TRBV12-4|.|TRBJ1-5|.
TGTGCCAGCAGTTTCGTTTCAGGGGCCAACCAGCATTTT
CASSFVSGANQHF
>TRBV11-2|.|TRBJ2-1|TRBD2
TGTGCCAGCAGCTTACAGGGTGGGGTAGCGGGGGGGAATGAGCAGTTCTTC
CASSLQGGVAGGNEQFF
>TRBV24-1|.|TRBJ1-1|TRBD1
TGTGCCACCATACTGGGACAGGGGGCCGTTGAAGCTTTCTTT
CATILGQGAVEAFF
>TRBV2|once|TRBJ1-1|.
TGTGCCAGGCAAAGAGCTTTCTTT
CARQRAFF
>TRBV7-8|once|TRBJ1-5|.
TGTGCCAGCAGCAGAGCGGGGAATCAGCCCCAGCATTTT
CASSRAGNQPQHF
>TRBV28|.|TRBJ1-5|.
TGTGCCAGCAGGGACCCGGGTCAGCCCCAGCATTTT
CASRDPGQPQHF
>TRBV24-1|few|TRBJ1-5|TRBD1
TGTGCCACCGGACAGGGAAGGCAGCCCCAGCATTTT
CATGQGRQPQHF
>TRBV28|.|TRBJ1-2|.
TGTGCCAGCAGTTTATCCGGGGGGGGAGGCTACACCTTC
CASSLSGGGGYTF
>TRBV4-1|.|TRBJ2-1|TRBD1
TGCGCCAGCAGCCAAGAACCCAACAGGGGAGATGAGCAGTTCTTC
CASSQEPNRGDEQFF
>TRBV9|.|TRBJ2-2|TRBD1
TGTGCCAGCAGGAGGACAGGAATCACCGGGGAGCTGTTTTTT
CASRRTGITGELFF
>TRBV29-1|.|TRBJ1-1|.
TGCAGCGTAGACCTATACGGCGAAGCTTTCTTT
CSVDLYGEAFF
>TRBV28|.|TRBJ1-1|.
TGTGCCAGCACCCTAGGACATCGGAACACTGAAGCTTTCTTT
CASTLGHRNTEAFF
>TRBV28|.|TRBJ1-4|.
TGTGTCCTCCTCGCGGGAGAAAAACTGTTTTTT
CVLLAGEKLFF
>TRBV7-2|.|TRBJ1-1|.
TGTGCCAGCAGCTTTGGGACGATGGGAGCTTTCTTT
CASSFGTMGAFF
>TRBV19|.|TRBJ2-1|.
TGTGCCAGTAGTATCGACCGCTGGGGGATCACCCCCCACAATGAGCAGTTCTTC
CASSIDRWGITPHNEQFF
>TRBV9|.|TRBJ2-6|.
TGTGCCAGCAGCTTCTCCCTCCGGGACACCCTCTCTGGGGCCAACGTCCTGACTTTC
CASSFSLRDTLSGANVLTF
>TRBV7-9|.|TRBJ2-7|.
TGTGCCAGCAGCCGAATCCCCAGTGGCGAGCAGTACTTC
CASSRIPSGEQYF
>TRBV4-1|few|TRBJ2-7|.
TGCGCCAGCAGCCAGGGGGGAGGGGACAGGACGGGGCAGTACTTC
CASSQGGGDRTGQYF
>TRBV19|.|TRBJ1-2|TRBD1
TGTGCCAGTAGTATAGATATGACAGGGCGGAGTGGCTACACCTTC
CASSIDMTGRSGYTF
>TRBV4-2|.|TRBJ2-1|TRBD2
TGTGCCAGCAGCCAACGGCGCGGGGGTGCGGGTGAGCAGTTCTTC
CASSQRRGGAGEQFF